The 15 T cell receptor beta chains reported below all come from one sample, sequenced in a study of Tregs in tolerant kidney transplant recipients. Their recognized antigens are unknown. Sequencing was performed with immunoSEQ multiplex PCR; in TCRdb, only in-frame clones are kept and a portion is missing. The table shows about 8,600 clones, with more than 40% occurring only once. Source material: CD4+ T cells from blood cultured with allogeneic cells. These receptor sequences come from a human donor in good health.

The DNA for the CDR3 is TGTGCCAGCAGCTGGGACAGGGGCCCTAATGAAAAACTGTTTTTT. Its translation is CASSWDRGPNEKLFF. The chain employs TRBV7-6 and TRBJ1-4; 10 bases are shared with TRBD1. Germline values: CDR1 SGHVS, CDR2 FNYEAQ. The CDR3 runs to 15 residues. Trimming at V came to 4 bases and at J to 3 bases, leaving 2 bases not matched to a gene. The variable domain in full, completed from reference TRBV7-6 and TRBJ1-4, reads GAGVSQSPRYKVTKRGQDVALRCDPISGHVSLYWYRQALGQGPEFLTYFNYEAQQDKSGLPNDRFSAERPEGSISTLTIQRTEQRDSAMYRCASSWDRGPNEKLFFGSGTQLSVL.

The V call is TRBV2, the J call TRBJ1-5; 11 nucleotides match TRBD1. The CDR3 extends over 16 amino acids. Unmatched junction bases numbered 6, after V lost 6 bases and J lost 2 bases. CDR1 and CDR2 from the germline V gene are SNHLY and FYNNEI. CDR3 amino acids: CASSARTGGGNQPQHF. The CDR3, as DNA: TGTGCCAGCAGCGCCCGGACAGGGGGCGGCAATCAGCCCCAGCATTTT. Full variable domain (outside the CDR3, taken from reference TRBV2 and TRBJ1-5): EPEVTQTPSHQVTQMGQEVILRCVPISNHLYFYWYRQILGQKVEFLVSFYNNEISEKSEIFDDQFSVERPDGSNFTLKIRSTKLEDSAMYFCASSARTGGGNQPQHFGDGTRLSIL.

The CDR3 region is CASSGTHNEQFF. The CDR3 bases are TGTGCCAGCAGCGGGACCCACAATGAGCAGTTCTTC. The chain couples TRBV7-2 to TRBJ2-1; D may match TRBD1 or TRBD2 (5 bases each). Germline V CDR1 and CDR2: SGHTA, FQGNSA. Trimming left V 5 bases short and J 5 bases short, with 7 bases between. The CDR3 has 12 amino acids.

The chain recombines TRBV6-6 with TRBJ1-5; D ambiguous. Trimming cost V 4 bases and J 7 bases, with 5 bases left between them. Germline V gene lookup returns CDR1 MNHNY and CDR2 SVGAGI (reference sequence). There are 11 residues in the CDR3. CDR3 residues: CASSSRQPQHF. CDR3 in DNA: TGTGCCAGCAGTTCGCGGCAGCCCCAGCATTTT.

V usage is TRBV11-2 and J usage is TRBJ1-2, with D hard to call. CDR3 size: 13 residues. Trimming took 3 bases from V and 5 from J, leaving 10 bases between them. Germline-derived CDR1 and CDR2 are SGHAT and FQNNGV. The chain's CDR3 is CASSFIQGYGYTF. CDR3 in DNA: TGTGCCAGCAGCTTCATACAAGGATATGGCTACACCTTC. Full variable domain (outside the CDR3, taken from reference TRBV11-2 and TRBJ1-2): EAGVAQSPRYKIIEKRQSVAFWCNPISGHATLYWYQQILGQGPKLLIQFQNNGVVDDSQLPKDRFSAERLKGVDSTLKIQPAKLEDSAVYLCASSFIQGYGYTFGSGTRLTVV.

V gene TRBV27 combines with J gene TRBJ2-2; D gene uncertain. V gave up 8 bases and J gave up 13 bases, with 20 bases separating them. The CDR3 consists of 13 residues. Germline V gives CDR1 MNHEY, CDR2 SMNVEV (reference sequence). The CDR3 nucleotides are TGTGCCAGCGCGCGATCCACCCTGCGAGGGCTGTTTTTT. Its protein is CASARSTLRGLFF.

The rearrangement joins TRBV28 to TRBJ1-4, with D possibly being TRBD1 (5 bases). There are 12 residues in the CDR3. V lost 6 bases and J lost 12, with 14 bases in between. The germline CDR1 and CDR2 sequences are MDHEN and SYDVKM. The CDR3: CASRAGPGQLFF. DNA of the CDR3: TGTGCCAGCAGGGCGGGGCCGGGGCAACTGTTTTTT.

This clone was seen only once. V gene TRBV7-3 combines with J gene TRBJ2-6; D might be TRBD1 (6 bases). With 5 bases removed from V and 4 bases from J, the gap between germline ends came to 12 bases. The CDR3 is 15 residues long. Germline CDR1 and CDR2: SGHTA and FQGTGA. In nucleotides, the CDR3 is TGTGCCAGCAGCCCACAGGGTGGCGGGGCCAACGTCCTGACTTTC. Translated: CASSPQGGGANVLTF. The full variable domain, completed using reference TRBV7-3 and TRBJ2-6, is GAGVSQTPSNKVTEKGKYVELRCDPISGHTALYWYRQSLGQGPEFLIYFQGTGAADDSGLPNDRFFAVRPEGSVSTLKIQRTERGDSAVYLCASSPQGGGANVLTFGAGSRLTVL.

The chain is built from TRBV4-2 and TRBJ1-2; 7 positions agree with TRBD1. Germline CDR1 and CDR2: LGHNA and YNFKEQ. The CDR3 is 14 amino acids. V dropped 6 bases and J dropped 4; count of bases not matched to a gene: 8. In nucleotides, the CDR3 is TGTGCCAGCAGGCCAGGGGGGGTCGGCTATGGCTACACCTTC. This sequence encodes CASRPGGVGYGYTF.

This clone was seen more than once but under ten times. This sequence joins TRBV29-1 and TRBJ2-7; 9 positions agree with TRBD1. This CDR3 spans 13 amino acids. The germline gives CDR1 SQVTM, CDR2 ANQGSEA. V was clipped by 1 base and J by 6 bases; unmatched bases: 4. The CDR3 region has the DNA TGCAGCGTTGAAGTGACAGGGGGTGTCGAGCAGTACTTC. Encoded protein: CSVEVTGGVEQYF.

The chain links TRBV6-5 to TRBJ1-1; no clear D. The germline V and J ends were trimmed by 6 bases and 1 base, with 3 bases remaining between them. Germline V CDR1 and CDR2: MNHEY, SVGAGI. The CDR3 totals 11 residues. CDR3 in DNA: TGTGCCAGCAGCCGGAACACTGAAGCTTTCTTT. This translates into CASSRNTEAFF.

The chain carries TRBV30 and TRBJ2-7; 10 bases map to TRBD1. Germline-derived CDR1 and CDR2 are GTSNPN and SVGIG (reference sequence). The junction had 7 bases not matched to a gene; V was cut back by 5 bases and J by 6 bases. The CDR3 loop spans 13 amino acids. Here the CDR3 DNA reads TGTGCCTGGGAGAAGGACAGGGGGTTCGAGCAGTACTTC. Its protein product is CAWEKDRGFEQYF.

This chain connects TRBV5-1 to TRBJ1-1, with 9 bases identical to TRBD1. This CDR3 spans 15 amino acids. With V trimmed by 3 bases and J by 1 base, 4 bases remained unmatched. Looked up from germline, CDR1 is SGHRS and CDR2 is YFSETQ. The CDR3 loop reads CASSYPTGGNTEAFF. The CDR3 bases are TGCGCCAGCAGCTACCCGACAGGGGGGAACACTGAAGCTTTCTTT.

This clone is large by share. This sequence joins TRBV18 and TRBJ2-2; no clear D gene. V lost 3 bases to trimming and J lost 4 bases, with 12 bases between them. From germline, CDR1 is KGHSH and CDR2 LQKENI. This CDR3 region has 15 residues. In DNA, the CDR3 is TGTGCCAGCTCACCTCGCCCCAGAGGCACCGGGGAGCTGTTTTTT. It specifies CASSPRPRGTGELFF.

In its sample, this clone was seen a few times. CDR3 bases: TGTGCCAGCAGTTATGGAGATACGCAGTATTTT. It translates to CASSYGDTQYF. The rearrangement links TRBV6-6 to TRBJ2-3; D not resolved. The V gene lost 3 bases and the J gene lost 5 bases, with 3 bases spanning the gap. Per the germline V gene, CDR1 is MNHNY and CDR2 is SVGAGI (reference sequence). The CDR3 extends over 11 amino acids.